What follows describes a single TCR beta chain. The antigen remains unidentified. The data belong to a study of cytomegalovirus exposure and HLA in healthy donors. Whole-study results and caveats: A later analysis linked some 18,000 TCR beta sequences to HLA alleles at 0.05 false discovery rate. The study dropped some indistinguishable V segments, TRBV6-2 and TRBV6-3 among them.

While unrecorded immune exposures were likely, the donors were nominally healthy when sampled. The study ran its PCR with 60 Vbeta and 13 Jbeta primers. The assay was immunoSEQ multiplex PCR, and TCRdb's table has in-frame clones only and misses some. The table lists 85,000 to 100,000 clones, around 76% of them singletons, with roughly 8.4% in the top ten. This CDR3 is built from 16 residues. Trimming took 2 bases from V and 3 from J; bases not matched to a gene: 6. Looked up from germline, CDR1 is LNHDA and CDR2 is SQIVND (reference sequence). The specimen was PBMCs. This sequence originates from a human donor in good health. V gene TRBV19 combines with J gene TRBJ2-2, with 7 bases identical to TRBD1. In nucleotides, the CDR3 is TGTGCCAGTAGTATACCGACAGGGCGCGACACCGGGGAGCTGTTTTTT. It yields the protein CASSIPTGRDTGELFF.